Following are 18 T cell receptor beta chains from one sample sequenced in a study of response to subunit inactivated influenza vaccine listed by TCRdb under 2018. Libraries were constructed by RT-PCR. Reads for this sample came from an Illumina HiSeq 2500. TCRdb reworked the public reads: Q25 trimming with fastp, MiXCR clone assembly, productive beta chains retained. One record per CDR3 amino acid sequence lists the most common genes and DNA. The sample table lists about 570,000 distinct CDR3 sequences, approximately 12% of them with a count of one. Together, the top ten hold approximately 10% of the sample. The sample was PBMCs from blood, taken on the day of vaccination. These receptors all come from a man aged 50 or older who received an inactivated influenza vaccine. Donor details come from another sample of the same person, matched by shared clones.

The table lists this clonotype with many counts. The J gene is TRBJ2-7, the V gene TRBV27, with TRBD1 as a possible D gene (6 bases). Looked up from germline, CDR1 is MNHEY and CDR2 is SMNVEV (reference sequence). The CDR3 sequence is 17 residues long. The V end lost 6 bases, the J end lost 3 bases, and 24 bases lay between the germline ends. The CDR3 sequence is CASRIRWAGENLYEQYF. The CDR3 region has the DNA TGTGCCAGCAGAATCCGCTGGGCAGGGGAAAATCTCTACGAGCAGTACTTC.

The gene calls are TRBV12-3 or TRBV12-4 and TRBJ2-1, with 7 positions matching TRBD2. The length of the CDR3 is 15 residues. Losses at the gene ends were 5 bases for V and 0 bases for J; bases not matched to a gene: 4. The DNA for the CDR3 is TGTGCCAGCAGTACGGGACTACGCTCCTACAATGAGCAGTTCTTC. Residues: CASSTGLRSYNEQFF.

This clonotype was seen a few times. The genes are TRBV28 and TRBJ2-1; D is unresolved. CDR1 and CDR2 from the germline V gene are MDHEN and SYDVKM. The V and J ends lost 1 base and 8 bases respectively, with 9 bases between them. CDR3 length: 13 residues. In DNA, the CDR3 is TGTGCCAGCAGTTTATCCGGCCTTTATGAGCAGTTCTTC. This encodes CASSLSGLYEQFF. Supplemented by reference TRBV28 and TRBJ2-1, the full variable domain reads DVKVTQSSRYLVKRTGEKVFLECVQDMDHENMFWYRQDPGLGLRLIYFSYDVKMKEKGDIPEGYSVSREKKERFSLILESASTNQTSMYLCASSLSGLYEQFFGPGTRLTVL.

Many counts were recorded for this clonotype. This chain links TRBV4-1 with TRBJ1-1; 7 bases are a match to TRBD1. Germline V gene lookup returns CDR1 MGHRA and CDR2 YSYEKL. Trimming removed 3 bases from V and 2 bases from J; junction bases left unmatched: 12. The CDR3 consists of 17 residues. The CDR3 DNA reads TGCGCCAGCAGCCACCATCCGACAGGGTTGAAAAACACTGAAGCTTTCTTT. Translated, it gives CASSHHPTGLKNTEAFF.

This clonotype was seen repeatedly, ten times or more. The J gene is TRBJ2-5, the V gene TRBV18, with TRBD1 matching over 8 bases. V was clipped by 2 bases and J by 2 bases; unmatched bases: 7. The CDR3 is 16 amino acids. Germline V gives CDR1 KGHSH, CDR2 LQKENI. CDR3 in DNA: TGTGCCAGCTCACCAGTCAGCCAGGGGGCTCAAGAGACCCAGTACTTC. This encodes CASSPVSQGAQETQYF.

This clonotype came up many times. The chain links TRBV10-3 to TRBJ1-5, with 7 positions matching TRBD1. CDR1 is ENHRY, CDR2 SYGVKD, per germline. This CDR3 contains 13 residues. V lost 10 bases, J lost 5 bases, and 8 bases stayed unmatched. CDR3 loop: CATGTAIYQPQHF. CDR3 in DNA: TGTGCCACCGGGACAGCGATTTATCAGCCCCAGCATTTT.

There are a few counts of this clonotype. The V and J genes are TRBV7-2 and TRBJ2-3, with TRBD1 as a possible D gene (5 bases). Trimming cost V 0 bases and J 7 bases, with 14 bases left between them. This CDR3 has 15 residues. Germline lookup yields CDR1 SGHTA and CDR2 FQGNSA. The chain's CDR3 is CASSLAAGISNTQYF. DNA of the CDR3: TGTGCCAGCAGCTTAGCAGCAGGGATCAGTAATACGCAGTATTTT.

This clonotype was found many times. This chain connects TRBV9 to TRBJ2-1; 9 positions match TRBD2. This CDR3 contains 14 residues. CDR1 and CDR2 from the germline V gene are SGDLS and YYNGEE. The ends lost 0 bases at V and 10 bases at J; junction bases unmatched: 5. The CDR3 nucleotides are TGTGCCAGCAGCGTAGGCGGGAGGGCGGGGGAGCAGTTCTTC. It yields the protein CASSVGGRAGEQFF.

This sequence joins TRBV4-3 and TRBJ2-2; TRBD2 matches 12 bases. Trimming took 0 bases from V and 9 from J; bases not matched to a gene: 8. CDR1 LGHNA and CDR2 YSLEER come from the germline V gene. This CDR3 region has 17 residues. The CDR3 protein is CASSQDSSGGAVRELFF. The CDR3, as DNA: TGCGCCAGCAGCCAAGACTCTAGCGGGGGGGCGGTCCGGGAGCTGTTTTTT.

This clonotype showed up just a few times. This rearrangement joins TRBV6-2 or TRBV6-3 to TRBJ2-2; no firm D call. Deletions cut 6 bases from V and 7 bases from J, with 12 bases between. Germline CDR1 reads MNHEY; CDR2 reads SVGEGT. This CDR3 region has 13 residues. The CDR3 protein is CASRPPGVGELFF. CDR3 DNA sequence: TGTGCCAGCAGACCCCCCGGAGTCGGGGAGCTGTTTTTT.

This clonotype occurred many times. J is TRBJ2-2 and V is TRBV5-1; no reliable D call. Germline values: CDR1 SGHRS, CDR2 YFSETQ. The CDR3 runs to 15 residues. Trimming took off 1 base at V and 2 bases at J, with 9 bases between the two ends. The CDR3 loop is CASSLTIVNTGELFF. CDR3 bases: TGCGCCAGCAGCTTGACCATCGTTAACACCGGGGAGCTGTTTTTT.

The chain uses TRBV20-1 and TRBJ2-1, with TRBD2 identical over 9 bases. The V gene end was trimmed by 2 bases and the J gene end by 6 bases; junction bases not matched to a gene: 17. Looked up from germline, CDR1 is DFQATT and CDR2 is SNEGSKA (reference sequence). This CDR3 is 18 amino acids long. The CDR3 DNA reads TGCAGTGCTAGACACACCCACCTTGGGCGGGGGGGTTTCAATGAGCAGTTCTTC. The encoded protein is CSARHTHLGRGGFNEQFF.

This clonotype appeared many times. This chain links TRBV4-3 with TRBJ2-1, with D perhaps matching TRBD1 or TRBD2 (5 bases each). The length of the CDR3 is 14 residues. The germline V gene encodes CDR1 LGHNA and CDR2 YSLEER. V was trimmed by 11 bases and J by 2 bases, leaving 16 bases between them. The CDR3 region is CAHTGTLTYNEQFF. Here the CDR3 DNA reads TGCGCCCATACCGGGACCCTGACCTACAATGAGCAGTTCTTC.

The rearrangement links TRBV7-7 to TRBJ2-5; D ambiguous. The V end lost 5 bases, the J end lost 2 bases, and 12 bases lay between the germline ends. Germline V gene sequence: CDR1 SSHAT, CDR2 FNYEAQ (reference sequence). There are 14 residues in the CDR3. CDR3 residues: CASSPSAVQETQYF. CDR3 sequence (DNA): TGTGCCAGCAGCCCCTCGGCCGTACAAGAGACCCAGTACTTC.

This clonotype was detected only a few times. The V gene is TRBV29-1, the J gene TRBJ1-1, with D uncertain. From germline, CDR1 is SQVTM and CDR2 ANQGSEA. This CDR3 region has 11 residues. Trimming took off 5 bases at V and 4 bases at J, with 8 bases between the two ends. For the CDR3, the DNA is TGCAGCGTTTTGACCGGCACTGAAGCTTTCTTT. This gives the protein CSVLTGTEAFF.

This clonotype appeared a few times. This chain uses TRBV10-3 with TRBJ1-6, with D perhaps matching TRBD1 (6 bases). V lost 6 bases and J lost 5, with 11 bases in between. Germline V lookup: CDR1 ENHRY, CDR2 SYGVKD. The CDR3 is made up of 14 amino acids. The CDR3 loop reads CAISSNRDNSPLHF. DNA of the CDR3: TGTGCCATCAGCTCCAACAGGGATAATTCACCCCTCCACTTT.

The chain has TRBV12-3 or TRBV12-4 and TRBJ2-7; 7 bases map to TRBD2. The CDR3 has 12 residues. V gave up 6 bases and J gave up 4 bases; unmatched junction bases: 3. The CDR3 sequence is CASSRTRYEQYF. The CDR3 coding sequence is TGTGCCAGCAGCCGGACTAGATACGAGCAGTACTTC.

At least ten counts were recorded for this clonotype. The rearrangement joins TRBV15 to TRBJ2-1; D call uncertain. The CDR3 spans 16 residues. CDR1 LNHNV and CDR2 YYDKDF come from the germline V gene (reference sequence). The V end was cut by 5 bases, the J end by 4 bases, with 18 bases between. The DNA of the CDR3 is TGTGCCACCAGCCTTTCCCGATTAAGAGCTTACAATGAGCAGTTCTTC. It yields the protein CATSLSRLRAYNEQFF. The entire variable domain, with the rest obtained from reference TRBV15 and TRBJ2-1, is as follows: DAMVIQNPRYQVTQFGKPVTLSCSQTLNHNVMYWYQQKSSQAPKLLFHYYDKDFNNEADTPDNFQSRRPNTSFCFLDIRSPGLGDTAMYLCATSLSRLRAYNEQFFGPGTRLTVL.